Shown below are 21 T cell receptor beta chains from a single sample sequenced in a study of T cell repertoires and Cas9 in healthy adults. Produced via immunoSEQ multiplex PCR; TCRdb's table is partial and in-frame only. Among 20,000 to 25,000 clones listed, around nine tenths were seen once. Sequencing input: CD4+ effector T cells (CD127+, CD25-, CD137-, CD154-) from PBMCs; culture status not recorded. All receptors derive from a human donor in good health.

V gene TRBV7-2 combines with J gene TRBJ2-2; tentative D call: TRBD2 (5 bases). The length of the CDR3 is 16 residues. Germline-derived CDR1 and CDR2 are SGHTA and FQGNSA. Trimming took off 2 bases at V and 1 base at J, with 11 bases between the two ends. In DNA form, the CDR3 reads TGTGCCAGCAGCTTACGGGGTGGACGGAACACCGGGGAGCTGTTTTTT. This gives the protein CASSLRGGRNTGELFF.

The rearrangement uses TRBV15 and TRBJ2-7, with 10 bases aligning to TRBD2. The junction had 2 bases not matched to a gene; V was cut back by 0 bases and J by 3 bases. The CDR3 runs 15 residues. Germline-derived CDR1 and CDR2 are LNHNV and YYDKDF (reference sequence). CDR3 nucleotide sequence: TGTGCCACCAGCAGAGAGAGCGGGGGGGACTACGAGCAGTACTTC. This codes for CATSRESGGDYEQYF.

The chain couples TRBV14 to TRBJ1-1; D may be TRBD1 (6 bases). V dropped 4 bases and J dropped 0 bases, with 12 bases sitting between them. The CDR3 consists of 15 residues. Germline V lookup: CDR1 SGHDN, CDR2 FVKESK. CDR3 region: CASSPQTGLNTEAFF. The CDR3 DNA follows: TGTGCCAGCAGCCCTCAGACAGGACTGAACACTGAAGCTTTCTTT.

The V and J genes are TRBV4-2 and TRBJ2-3; D assignment may be TRBD1 or TRBD2 (5 bases each). CDR3 length: 18 amino acids. The V end lost 0 bases, the J end lost 3 bases, and 19 bases lay between the germline ends. Germline CDR1 is LGHNA and CDR2 is YNFKEQ. CDR3 sequence: CASSQEGVLSERTDTQYF. For the CDR3, the DNA is TGTGCCAGCAGCCAAGAGGGGGTCCTCTCCGAAAGGACAGATACGCAGTATTTT.

This clone was seen a handful of times. V gene TRBV5-4 combines with J gene TRBJ1-1; TRBD1 aligns across 11 bases. This CDR3 comprises 15 residues. From germline, CDR1 is SGHNT and CDR2 YYREEE (reference sequence). V gave up 2 bases and J gave up 4 bases; unmatched junction bases: 4. CDR3 in amino acids: CASSFSGTGGTEAFF. In DNA form, the CDR3 reads TGTGCCAGCAGCTTCAGCGGGACAGGGGGCACTGAAGCTTTCTTT.

The chain carries TRBV18 and TRBJ2-1; a possible D gene is TRBD2 (5 bases). V was shortened by 6 bases and J by 1 base, with 7 bases between the two germline ends. The CDR3 extends over 13 amino acids. Germline CDR1 reads KGHSH; CDR2 reads LQKENI. Here the CDR3 DNA reads TGTGCCAGCTCTTGGGAGTCCTACAATGAGCAGTTCTTC. Protein: CASSWESYNEQFF. The full variable domain, rest sourced from reference TRBV18 and TRBJ2-1, is NAGVMQNPRHLVRRRGQEARLRCSPMKGHSHVYWYRQLPEEGLKFMVYLQKENIIDESGMPKERFSAEFPKEGPSILRIQQVVRGDSAAYFCASSWESYNEQFFGPGTRLTVL.

The chain employs TRBV5-1 and TRBJ1-2; 7 nucleotides agree with TRBD1. The V and J ends lost 4 bases and 6 bases, in that order; junction bases with no gene match: 12. The CDR3 extends over 15 amino acids. Germline V gene sequence: CDR1 SGHRS, CDR2 YFSETQ. DNA for the CDR3: TGCGCCAGCAGCGTACAGGGGAACAGGGCTCATGGCTACACCTTC. Translated, it gives CASSVQGNRAHGYTF.

The chain's CDR3 is CASSTTTAPYEQYF. In DNA, the CDR3 is TGTGCCAGCAGTACTACGACAGCGCCCTACGAGCAGTACTTC. V usage is TRBV28 and J usage is TRBJ2-7, with D maybe TRBD1 (5 bases). CDR1 MDHEN and CDR2 SYDVKM come from the germline V gene. V was pared by 5 bases and J by 2 bases, with 13 bases between. The CDR3 covers 14 residues.

The chain couples TRBV7-2 to TRBJ2-1, with D unclear. This CDR3 is built from 12 residues. Germline assignment: CDR1 SGHTA and CDR2 FQGNSA. Trimming left V 1 base short and J 8 bases short, with 6 bases between. CDR3 bases: TGTGCCAGCAGCTTAGTAAGGGATGAGCAGTTCTTC. Encoded protein: CASSLVRDEQFF.

The rearrangement joins TRBV10-3 to TRBJ2-5, with TRBD1 matching over 9 bases. This CDR3 has 17 residues. J gave up 1 base and V 2 bases, and 8 bases lay outside the gene matches. Germline-derived CDR1 and CDR2 are ENHRY and SYGVKD. CDR3: CAISEGRATGGQETQYF. The DNA of the CDR3 is TGTGCCATCAGTGAGGGTAGGGCGACAGGGGGCCAAGAGACCCAGTACTTC.

The chain carries TRBV19 and TRBJ1-1, with D possibly TRBD1 on 5 matching bases. V lost 0 bases and J lost 1, with 9 bases in between. This CDR3 region has 15 residues. Germline V lookup: CDR1 LNHDA, CDR2 SQIVND (reference sequence). CDR3 in amino acids: CASSIEQGQNTEAFF. CDR3 sequence (DNA): TGTGCCAGTAGTATAGAGCAGGGTCAGAACACTGAAGCTTTCTTT.

This chain's CDR3 is CASSQSSYEQYF. DNA of the CDR3: TGTGCCAGCAGCCAAAGCTCCTACGAGCAGTACTTC. The chain joins TRBV7-9 to TRBJ2-7; unclear D gene. The CDR3 consists of 12 residues. V was shortened by 5 bases and J by 0 bases, with 5 bases between the two germline ends. The germline CDR1 and CDR2 sequences are SEHNR and FQNEAQ (reference sequence).

This chain joins TRBV11-2 and TRBJ1-2, with D uncertain. Germline-derived CDR1 and CDR2 are SGHAT and FQNNGV. V lost 1 base to trimming and J lost 2 bases, with 8 bases between them. CDR3 size: 14 residues. The CDR3 is CASSLGPANYGYTF. The CDR3 DNA sequence: TGTGCCAGCAGCTTAGGTCCAGCCAACTATGGCTACACCTTC.

The genes are TRBV6-5 and TRBJ1-5; 7 bases match TRBD1. There are 14 residues in the CDR3. V dropped 4 bases and J dropped 2; count of bases not matched to a gene: 2. Germline V lookup: CDR1 MNHEY, CDR2 SVGAGI. DNA of the CDR3: TGTGCCAGCAGTTGGACAGGAGGCAATCAGCCCCAGCATTTT. It translates to CASSWTGGNQPQHF.

The chain links TRBV7-9 to TRBJ2-3, with 10 bases fitting TRBD2. The CDR3 is 16 amino acids. Germline-derived CDR1 and CDR2 are SEHNR and FQNEAQ (reference sequence). The J segment lost 1 base and the V segment lost 2 bases, leaving 3 bases of the junction unmatched. CDR3: CASSLLLAGGTDTQYF. The CDR3, as DNA: TGTGCCAGCAGCTTACTTCTAGCGGGGGGCACAGATACGCAGTATTTT. Variable domain in full (rest from reference TRBV7-9 and TRBJ2-3): DTGVSQNPRHKITKRGQNVTFRCDPISEHNRLYWYRQTLGQGPEFLTYFQNEAQLEKSRLLSDRFSAERPKGSFSTLEIQRTEQGDSAMYLCASSLLLAGGTDTQYFGPGTRLTVL.

V and J are TRBV7-6 and TRBJ1-3; a possible D gene is TRBD1 (5 bases). Deletions cut 0 bases from V and 4 bases from J, with 13 bases between. From germline, CDR1 is SGHVS and CDR2 FNYEAQ. The CDR3 extends over 16 amino acids. CDR3 sequence: CASSLASERGGNTIYF. The DNA for the CDR3 is TGTGCCAGCAGCTTAGCCTCGGAAAGGGGCGGAAACACCATATATTTT. Based on the CDR3 plus reference TRBV7-6 and TRBJ1-3, the full variable domain is GAGVSQSPRYKVTKRGQDVALRCDPISGHVSLYWYRQALGQGPEFLTYFNYEAQQDKSGLPNDRFSAERPEGSISTLTIQRTEQRDSAMYRCASSLASERGGNTIYFGEGSWLTVV.

This clone was counted a few times. The V and J genes are TRBV15 and TRBJ2-4, with unresolved D. The CDR3 is made up of 16 amino acids. The V end was cut by 1 base, the J end by 1 base, with 11 bases between. In germline, CDR1 is LNHNV, CDR2 YYDKDF (reference sequence). The CDR3 coding sequence is TGTGCCACCAGCAGAGCCCCGGCGGCGGCCAAAAACATTCAGTACTTC. Protein: CATSRAPAAAKNIQYF.

This clone was recorded only once. The rearrangement links TRBV7-9 to TRBJ1-4; D possibly corresponds to TRBD1 (6 bases). Looked up from germline, CDR1 is SEHNR and CDR2 is FQNEAQ (reference sequence). The CDR3 loop spans 13 amino acids. Trimming left V 8 bases short and J 8 bases short, with 15 bases between. CDR3 in amino acids: CASGRGAEEKLFF. The CDR3 nucleotides are TGTGCCAGCGGACGGGGGGCGGAGGAAAAACTGTTTTTT.

J is TRBJ2-3 and V is TRBV6-4; TRBD1 agrees at 7 bases. The germline gives CDR1 MRHNA, CDR2 SNTAGT. This CDR3 region has 14 residues. Trimming at V came to 6 bases and at J to 3 bases, leaving 6 bases not matched to a gene. The CDR3 bases are TGTGCCAGCAGCAACAGGGGATTTACAGATACGCAGTATTTT. Its translation is CASSNRGFTDTQYF.

This clone was seen a single time. The rearrangement joins TRBV18 to TRBJ2-7, with 7 bases aligning to TRBD1. Germline loops: CDR1 KGHSH, CDR2 LQKENI. Trimming at V came to 6 bases and at J to 4 bases, leaving 15 bases not matched to a gene. The CDR3 spans 16 residues. In DNA, the CDR3 is TGTGCCAGCTCCCAAGTTCCGGGACAGAAAAAATACGAGCAGTACTTC. Its translation: CASSQVPGQKKYEQYF.

With regard to this clone: The sample has other DNA sequences that encode this CDR3 too. This chain uses TRBV5-6 with TRBJ1-1; D remains ambiguous. CDR3 length equals 13 residues. In germline, CDR1 is SGHDT, CDR2 YYEEEE. V was cut by 0 bases and J by 5 bases, with 8 bases left in between. The CDR3 here is CASSLERDTEAFF. In DNA form, the CDR3 reads TGTGCCAGCAGCTTGGAACGAGATACTGAAGCTTTCTTT. Full variable domain (missing parts from reference TRBV5-6 and TRBJ1-1): DAGVTQSPTHLIKTRGQQVTLRCSPKSGHDTVSWYQQALGQGPQFIFQYYEEEERQRGNFPDRFSGHQFPNYSSELNVNALLLGDSALYLCASSLERDTEAFFGQGTRLTVV.